This TCR beta chain is drawn from a study of cytomegalovirus exposure and HLA in healthy donors. General study points: The study found most TCR sequences rare, yet found some public TCRs in many donors. A missense DCLRE1C variant was associated with V- and J-gene trimming of TCR beta chains in a later analysis, and an independent cohort replicated the association.

A multiplex PCR was run with 60 Vbeta primers and 13 Jbeta primers. Data came from immunoSEQ multiplex PCR; TCRdb stores just in-frame clones and leaves some out. The table has about 97,000 clones, 63% seen once; the top ten hold approximately 4.3%. Looked up from germline, CDR1 is MNHNS and CDR2 is SASEGT. The V end lost 6 bases, the J end lost 0 bases, and 9 bases lay between the germline ends. This CDR3 has 14 amino acids. Worth noting for this clone: Its antigen is not known.

Sequenced input: PBMCs. This sequence originates from a human donor in good health. The gene calls are TRBV6-1 and TRBJ2-1; no reliable D call. CDR3 residues: CASSRLSSYNEQFF. The DNA for the CDR3 is TGTGCCAGCAGCCGATTGAGCTCCTACAATGAGCAGTTCTTC.